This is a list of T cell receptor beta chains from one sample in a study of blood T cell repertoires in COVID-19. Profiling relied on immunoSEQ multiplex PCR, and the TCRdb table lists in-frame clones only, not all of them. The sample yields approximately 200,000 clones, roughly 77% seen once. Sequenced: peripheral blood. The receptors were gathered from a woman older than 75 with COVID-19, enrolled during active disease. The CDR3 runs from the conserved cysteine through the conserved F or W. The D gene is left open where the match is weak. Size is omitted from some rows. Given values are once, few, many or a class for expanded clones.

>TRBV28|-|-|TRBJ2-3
CASSLPSTDTQYF
TGTGCCAGCAGTTTACCTAGCACAGATACGCAGTATTTT
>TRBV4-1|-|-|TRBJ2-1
CASSQDTRESYNEQFF
TGCGCCAGCAGCCAAGATACGAGGGAGTCCTACAATGAGCAGTTCTTC
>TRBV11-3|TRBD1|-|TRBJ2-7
CASSLGQGSSYEQYF
TGTGCCAGCAGCTTAGGACAGGGGAGCTCCTACGAGCAGTACTTC
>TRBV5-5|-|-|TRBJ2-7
CASSYRAGLSYEQYF
TGTGCCAGCAGCTATCGGGCGGGGCTGTCCTACGAGCAGTACTTC
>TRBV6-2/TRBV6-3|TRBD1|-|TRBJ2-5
CASSAIRDSETQYF
TGTGCCAGCAGTGCCATCCGGGACAGTGAGACCCAGTACTTC
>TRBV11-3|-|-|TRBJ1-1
CASSLVSGNTEAFF
TGTGCCAGCAGCTTAGTTTCCGGGAACACTGAAGCTTTCTTT
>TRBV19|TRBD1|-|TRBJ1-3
CASSTTTGSGNTIYF
TGTGCCAGTAGTACGACGACAGGGTCTGGAAACACCATATATTTT
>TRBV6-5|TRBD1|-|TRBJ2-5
CASNRQGISETQYF
TGTGCCAGCAATAGACAGGGAATTTCGGAGACCCAGTACTTC
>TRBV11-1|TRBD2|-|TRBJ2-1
CASSKDRGAGGNEQFF
TGTGCCAGCAGCAAAGACCGGGGAGCGGGGGGTAATGAGCAGTTCTTC
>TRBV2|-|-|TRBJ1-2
CASSKGRGYTF
TGTGCCAGCAGTAAAGGGCGGGGCTACACCTTC
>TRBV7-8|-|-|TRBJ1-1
CASSLAAGYTEAFF
TGTGCCAGCAGCTTAGCTGCAGGCTACACTGAAGCTTTCTTT
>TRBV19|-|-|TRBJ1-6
CASKTGQYYNSPLHF
TGTGCCAGTAAGACCGGACAGTACTATAATTCACCCCTCCACTTT
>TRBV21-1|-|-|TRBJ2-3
CASSKESCGQGLFTDTQYF
TGTGCCAGCAGCAAAGAATCGTGCGGACAGGGGCTATTCACAGATACGCAGTATTTT
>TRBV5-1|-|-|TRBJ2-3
CASSLAGQYTDTQYF
TGCGCCAGCAGCTTGGCCGGACAGTACACAGATACGCAGTATTTT
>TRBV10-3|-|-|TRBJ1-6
CAISEQGLISPLHF
TGTGCCATCAGTGAACAGGGATTAATCTCACCCCTCCACTTT
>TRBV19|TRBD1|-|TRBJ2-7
CASAGRGTGTYEQYF
TGTGCCAGTGCAGGCAGAGGGACAGGTACCTACGAGCAGTACTTC
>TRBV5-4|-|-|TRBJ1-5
CASSLDRESNQPQHF
TGTGCCAGCAGCTTGGACAGGGAGAGCAATCAGCCCCAGCATTTT
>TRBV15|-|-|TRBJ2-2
CATSRVMETNTGELFF
TGTGCCACCAGCAGAGTAATGGAGACGAACACCGGGGAGCTGTTTTTT
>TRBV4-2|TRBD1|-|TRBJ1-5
CASSQEGQGGQPQHF
TGTGCCAGCAGCCAAGAGGGACAGGGGGGCCAGCCCCAGCATTTT
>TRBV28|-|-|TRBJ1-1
CASSLVRTEAFF
TGTGCCAGCAGTTTGGTACGGACTGAAGCTTTCTTT
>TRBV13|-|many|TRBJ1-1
CASSTRPGTEAFF
TGTGCCAGCAGCACCCGACCGGGCACTGAAGCTTTCTTT
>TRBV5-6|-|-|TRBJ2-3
CASSLGGFPTQYF
TGTGCCAGCAGCTTGGGGGGCTTCCCTACGCAGTATTTT
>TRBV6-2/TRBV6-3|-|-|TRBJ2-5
CASSYLEGVLQETQYF
TGTGCCAGCAGTTATCTCGAGGGGGTACTCCAAGAGACCCAGTACTTC
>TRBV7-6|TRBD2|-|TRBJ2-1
CASSPIAGIYNEQFF
TGTGCCAGCAGCCCTATAGCGGGGATCTACAATGAGCAGTTCTTC
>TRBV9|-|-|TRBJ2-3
CASSAQGGGRDTQYF
TGTGCCAGCAGCGCCCAGGGGGGTGGTAGAGATACGCAGTATTTT
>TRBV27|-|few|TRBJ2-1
CASSPYSRSYNEQFF
TGTGCCAGCAGTCCCTACTCTAGATCCTACAATGAGCAGTTCTTC
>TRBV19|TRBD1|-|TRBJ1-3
CASTSGTVWKFSSGNTIYF
TGTGCCAGTACCTCCGGGACAGTTTGGAAATTCTCCTCTGGAAACACCATATATTTT
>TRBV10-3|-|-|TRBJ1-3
CAISEWGPGNTIYF
TGTGCCATCAGTGAGTGGGGGCCTGGAAACACCATATATTTT
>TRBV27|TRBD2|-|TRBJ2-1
CASSKLAGVYNEQFF
TGTGCCAGCAGTAAACTAGCGGGAGTCTACAATGAGCAGTTCTTC
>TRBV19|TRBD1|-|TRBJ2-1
CASSPTRTGYNEQFF
TGTGCCAGTAGTCCGACTCGGACAGGTTACAATGAGCAGTTCTTC
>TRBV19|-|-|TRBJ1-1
CASSISSFNTEAFF
TGTGCCAGTAGTATCTCGTCCTTTAACACTGAAGCTTTCTTT
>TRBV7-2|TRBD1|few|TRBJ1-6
CASSAPPGQGNSYNSPLHF
TGTGCCAGCAGCGCGCCGCCGGGACAGGGGAATTCCTATAATTCACCCCTCCACTTT
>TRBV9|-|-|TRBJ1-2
CASSLTGLDGYTF
TGTGCCAGCAGCCTCACAGGGTTGGATGGCTACACCTTC
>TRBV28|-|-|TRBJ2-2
CASRAGQDTGELFF
TGTGCCAGCAGGGCGGGTCAGGACACCGGGGAGCTGTTTTTT
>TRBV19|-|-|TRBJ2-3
CASSIGGSQGTDTQYF
TGTGCCAGTAGTATCGGGGGTTCCCAAGGCACAGATACGCAGTATTTT
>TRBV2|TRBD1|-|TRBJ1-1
CASSVDRGNAEAFF
TGTGCCAGCAGTGTGGACAGGGGTAACGCTGAAGCTTTCTTT
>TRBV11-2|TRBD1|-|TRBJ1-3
CASSDRDSRNTIYF
TGTGCCAGCAGCGACCGGGACAGCCGAAACACCATATATTTT
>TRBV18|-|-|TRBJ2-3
CASSRWDKLDPDTQYF
TGTGCCAGCTCACGATGGGACAAATTGGACCCAGATACGCAGTATTTT
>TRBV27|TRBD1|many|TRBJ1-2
CASRIQGAQSWNGYTF
TGTGCCAGCAGAATACAGGGGGCTCAAAGTTGGAATGGCTACACCTTC
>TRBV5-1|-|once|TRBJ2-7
CASSRVAVSYEQYF
TGCGCCTCTTCCCGGGTGGCGGTTTCCTACGAGCAGTACTTC
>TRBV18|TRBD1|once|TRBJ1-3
CASSRGQGAFSGNTIYF
TGTGCCAGCTCCCGCGGACAGGGGGCCTTCTCTGGAAACACCATATATTTT
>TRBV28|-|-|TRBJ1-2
CASSLSGNIVGYTF
TGTGCCAGCAGTTTATCGGGTAACATAGTGGGCTACACCTTC
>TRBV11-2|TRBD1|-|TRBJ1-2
CASSLNQGAYGYTF
TGTGCCAGCAGCTTAAATCAGGGGGCCTATGGCTACACCTTC
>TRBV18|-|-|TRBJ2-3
CASSASGDTQYF
TGTGCCAGCTCCGCCTCGGGAGATACGCAGTATTTT
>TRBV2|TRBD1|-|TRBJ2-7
CASSGGTGLHEQYF
TGTGCCAGCAGTGGAGGGACAGGGCTCCACGAGCAGTACTTC
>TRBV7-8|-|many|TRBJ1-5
CASSSLGRTQQPQHF
TGTGCCAGCAGCTCCCTCGGACGGACACAGCAGCCCCAGCATTTT
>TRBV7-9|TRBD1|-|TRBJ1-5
CASSLGTGNQPQHF
TGTGCCAGCAGCTTGGGGACAGGTAATCAGCCCCAGCATTTT
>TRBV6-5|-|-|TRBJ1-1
CASSTRTAHTEAFF
TGTGCCAGCAGTACCCGGACAGCACACACTGAAGCTTTCTTT
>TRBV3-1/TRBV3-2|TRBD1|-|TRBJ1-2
CASSQPGQGPYGYTF
TGTGCCAGCAGCCAGCCGGGACAGGGACCCTATGGCTACACCTTC
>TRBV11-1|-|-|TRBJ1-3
CASSLGYSGNTIYF
TGTGCCAGCAGCTTGGGCTACTCTGGAAACACCATATATTTT